This TCR beta chain comes out of a study of cytomegalovirus exposure and HLA in healthy donors. A remark on this clone: The antigen is unknown.

The study, taken as a whole, reports: CMV antigen specificity of a few CMV-associated chains was confirmed in vitro. Several V segments, TRBV6-2 and TRBV6-3 among them, could not be told apart and were dropped. Relative to the approximately 700-donor mean, N-insertions were reportedly fewer in an Asian-associated ancestry cluster in a later analysis. HLA-A and HLA-B allele assignments for most subjects were reportedly predicted accurately using TCR beta sequences.

PCR amplification relied on 60 Vbeta primers (plus 13 Jbeta primers). TCRdb keeps only in-frame clones here, not all; method: immunoSEQ multiplex PCR. The data contain 90,000 to 140,000 clones, 75% to 85% of them singletons. V dropped 4 bases and J dropped 6 bases, with 14 bases sitting between them. This CDR3 has 13 residues. From germline, CDR1 is SGHNT and CDR2 YYREEE (reference sequence). This chain uses TRBV5-4 with TRBJ2-7, with D perhaps TRBD2 (5 bases). Material for sequencing was PBMCs. The clonotype originates from a man between 25 and 39 years old in good health and CMV-seronegative. CDR3 nucleotides: TGTGCCAGCAGCATAGAGGGAAAGGGCGAGCAGTACTTC. It translates to CASSIEGKGEQYF.